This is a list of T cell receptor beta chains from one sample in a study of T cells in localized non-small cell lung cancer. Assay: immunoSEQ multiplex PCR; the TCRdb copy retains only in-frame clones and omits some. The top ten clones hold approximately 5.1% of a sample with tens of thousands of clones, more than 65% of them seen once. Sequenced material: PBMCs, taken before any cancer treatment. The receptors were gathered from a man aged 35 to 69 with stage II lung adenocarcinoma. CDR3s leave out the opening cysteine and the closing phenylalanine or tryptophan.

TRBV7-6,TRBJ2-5,ASSLVGETQY
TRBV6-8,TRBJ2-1,ASSYSGPSGGGNEQF
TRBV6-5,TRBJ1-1,ASSYLLGNTEAF
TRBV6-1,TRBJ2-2,ASSVTSGGANTGELF
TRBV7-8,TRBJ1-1,ASSLGSEGTEAF
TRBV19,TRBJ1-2,ASSSPPGTYDRYGYT
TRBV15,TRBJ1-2,ATSRDHVYGYT
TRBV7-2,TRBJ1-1,ASSSRTGRGNTEAF
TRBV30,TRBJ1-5,AWSTRGQGAFSYSNQPQH
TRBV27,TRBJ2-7,ASSLKALGGSGEQY
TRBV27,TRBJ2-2,ASSLGQGSTGELF
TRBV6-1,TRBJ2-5,ASSPNTGGRETQY
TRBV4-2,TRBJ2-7,ASSPSERGPVEQY
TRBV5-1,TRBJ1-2,ASSPDGTGALYGYT
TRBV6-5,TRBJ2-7,ASRGDSYEQY
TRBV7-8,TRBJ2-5,ASSFGSGTNQETQY
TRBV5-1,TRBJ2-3,ASSLVGSAPTDTQY
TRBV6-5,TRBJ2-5,ASSSLTSAGQETQY
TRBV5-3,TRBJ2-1,ARSLYNEQF
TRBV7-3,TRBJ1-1,ASREGANTEAF
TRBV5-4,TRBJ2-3,ASSRGVGGIADTQY
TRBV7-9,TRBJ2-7,ASSFGVSYEQY
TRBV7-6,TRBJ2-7,ASSLLSHDEQY
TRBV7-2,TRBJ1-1,ASSLGSQNTEAF
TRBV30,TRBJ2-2,AWTSGVNTGELF
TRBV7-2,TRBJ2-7,ASSLESSFHEQY